This T cell receptor beta chain appears in the sequencing data of a study of beta chain features in type 1 diabetes. With 1 base clipped from V and 6 bases from J, the junction kept 8 bases outside the gene matches. CDR1 SGHVS and CDR2 FNYEAQ come from the germline V gene. The CDR3 has 16 amino acids. Expressed TCRB transcripts got sequenced, as all isolated RNA was reverse transcribed. Some clones are missing from TCRdb's copy, which holds only in-frame ones; the method was immunoSEQ multiplex PCR. The sample shows about 410,000 clones, roughly 13% of them seen only once. The sample was naive CD4+ T cells from blood. The origin of this receptor is a young man in good health. V gene TRBV7-6 combines with J gene TRBJ2-1; 8 bases agree with TRBD1. The CDR3 DNA reads TGTGCCAGCAGCTTAGTCCCGACAGGGGTACGCAATGAGCAGTTCTTC. This gives the protein CASSLVPTGVRNEQFF.